The next 31 T cell receptor beta chains were all read from a single sample in a study of cytomegalovirus exposure and HLA in healthy donors (dated by TCRdb to about 2017). Preparation of the library involved the immunoSEQ multiplex PCR assay. For the multiplex PCR, a mixture combining 60 forward primers for TCR Vbeta segments and 13 reverse primers for TCR Jbeta segments was used. The source is immuneACCESS, and TCRdb retained only in-frame sequences with V and J called. Part of the clones is not carried over; for the studies checked, unresolved V genes explain less than half of this, and the remainder is unexplained. The sample profile shows about 55,000 clones; approximately 71% of them were found once. The ten top clones hold 30% to 35% of the sample. The sequenced material came from PBMCs. These receptors were taken from a man in his forties in good health and CMV-seropositive.

This chain joins TRBV4-2 and TRBJ1-5; D is ambiguous. Deletions cut 2 bases from V and 2 bases from J, with 13 bases between. The CDR3 covers 16 residues. Germline values: CDR1 LGHNA, CDR2 YNFKEQ. CDR3 protein: CASSQNHQVGNQPQHF. DNA of the CDR3: TGTGCCAGCAGCCAAAATCACCAGGTGGGCAATCAGCCCCAGCATTTT.

This chain links TRBV6-5 with TRBJ2-3; D remains ambiguous. V was clipped by 6 bases and J by 4 bases, with 11 bases between them. Germline V gene lookup returns CDR1 MNHEY and CDR2 SVGAGI. The CDR3 contains 13 residues. The CDR3 region is CASRLVGSDTQYF. CDR3 nucleotides: TGTGCCAGCAGGCTAGTAGGCTCAGATACGCAGTATTTT.

This clone was detected only a few times. CDR3 loop: CASSLAGQGDYGYTF. The CDR3, as DNA: TGTGCCAGCAGCTTAGCCGGACAGGGCGACTATGGCTACACCTTC. The chain has TRBV7-8 and TRBJ1-2; 8 nucleotides line up with TRBD1. The germline V gene has CDR1 SGHVS and CDR2 FQNEAQ. The CDR3 has 15 residues. J was trimmed by 3 bases and V by 0 bases; bases with no gene match: 3.

The V gene is TRBV19, the J gene TRBJ1-1, with unresolved D. The length of the CDR3 is 13 residues. The V end was cut by 8 bases, the J end by 4 bases, with 14 bases between. Germline CDR1 is LNHDA and CDR2 is SQIVND (reference sequence). This CDR3 is CASQARGPTEAFF. CDR3 coding DNA: TGTGCCAGTCAAGCTCGAGGGCCCACTGAAGCTTTCTTT.

The chain has TRBV2 and TRBJ2-2; maybe TRBD1 (5 bases). CDR3 length: 14 residues. From germline, CDR1 is SNHLY and CDR2 FYNNEI. Trimming took off 6 bases at V and 6 bases at J, with 14 bases between the two ends. The CDR3 is CASSRVWVAGELFF. CDR3 nucleotides: TGTGCCAGCAGCAGGGTATGGGTGGCCGGGGAGCTGTTTTTT.

The chain joins TRBV5-1 to TRBJ2-1; tentative D call: TRBD2 (7 bases). From germline, CDR1 is SGHRS and CDR2 YFSETQ. V was clipped by 5 bases and J by 5 bases, with 14 bases between them. The CDR3 consists of 14 residues. The CDR3 is CASRPGGGNNEQFF. For the CDR3, the DNA is TGCGCCAGCAGACCGGGGGGCGGAAACAATGAGCAGTTCTTC.

The V and J genes are TRBV7-9 and TRBJ1-1; D remains unclear. The V and J ends lost 0 bases and 7 bases respectively, with 6 bases between them. CDR1 SEHNR and CDR2 FQNEAQ come from the germline V gene (reference sequence). The CDR3 runs 12 residues. CDR3 amino acids: CASSLAPGEAFF. In DNA form, the CDR3 reads TGTGCCAGCAGCTTAGCTCCAGGTGAAGCTTTCTTT.

The CDR3 DNA reads as TGCGCCAGCAGCGCGGGACAGTACACTGAAGCTTTCTTT. Its translation: CASSAGQYTEAFF. The chain employs TRBV5-1 and TRBJ1-1, with 7 positions matching TRBD1. Trimming at V came to 4 bases and at J to 3 bases, leaving 3 bases not matched to a gene. The CDR3 spans 13 residues. Germline V gene lookup returns CDR1 SGHRS and CDR2 YFSETQ.

The rearrangement uses TRBV29-1 and TRBJ1-1, with a possible D match to TRBD1 (5 bases). The V and J ends lost 3 bases and 0 bases respectively, with 8 bases between them. The germline V gene has CDR1 SQVTM and CDR2 ANQGSEA. The CDR3 totals 13 residues. The CDR3 spells CSVEGGLNTEAFF. CDR3 bases: TGCAGCGTTGAGGGGGGTTTGAACACTGAAGCTTTCTTT.

The genes are TRBV5-1 and TRBJ2-5; 9 bases map to TRBD1. Germline V gives CDR1 SGHRS, CDR2 YFSETQ. There are 14 residues in the CDR3. After removal of 4 bases from V and 11 bases from J, the junction contained 12 bases not matched to a gene. CDR3 loop: CASSPGTGSWEQYF. The CDR3 DNA reads TGCGCCAGCAGCCCTGGGACAGGGTCTTGGGAGCAGTACTTC.

This clone appeared many times. This chain uses TRBV5-6 with TRBJ1-6; possibly TRBD1 for D (6 bases). Trimming removed 4 bases at V and 9 bases at J, with 17 bases between. CDR1 and CDR2 (germline): SGHDT, YYEEEE. CDR3 length: 15 residues. The CDR3 DNA is TGTGCCAGCAGCCCAATATCGGGGGGCAGTTCACCCCTCCACTTT. Its protein product is CASSPISGGSSPLHF.

The J gene is TRBJ1-2, the V gene TRBV7-2, with D possibly matching TRBD1 (6 bases). Germline CDR1 and CDR2: SGHTA and FQGNSA. Trimming took 5 bases from V and 1 from J, leaving 14 bases between them. The CDR3 runs to 15 residues. CDR3: CASSIRTEVNYGYTF. The CDR3 coding sequence is TGTGCCAGCAGCATCCGGACAGAGGTTAACTATGGCTACACCTTC.

This chain joins TRBV5-5 and TRBJ1-2; TRBD1 matches at 10 bases. The germline V gene encodes CDR1 SGHKS and CDR2 YYEKEE (reference sequence). Trimming at V came to 0 bases and at J to 6 bases, leaving 11 bases not matched to a gene. This CDR3 spans 17 amino acids. CDR3 loop: CASSLDEFDRGLNGYTF. CDR3 coding DNA: TGTGCCAGCAGCTTGGACGAATTTGACAGGGGGCTAAATGGCTACACCTTC.

The J gene is TRBJ1-1, the V gene TRBV29-1; maybe TRBD1 (6 bases). Germline loops: CDR1 SQVTM, CDR2 ANQGSEA. This CDR3 comprises 12 residues. V lost 7 bases, J lost 0 bases, and 9 bases lay in between. The CDR3 protein is CSAYRVNTEAFF. DNA for the CDR3: TGCAGCGCTTACAGGGTGAACACTGAAGCTTTCTTT.

The V call is TRBV7-9, the J call TRBJ1-4, with 9 bases lining up with TRBD1. Looked up from germline, CDR1 is SEHNR and CDR2 is FQNEAQ (reference sequence). V lost 5 bases to trimming and J lost 8 bases; unmatched junction nucleotides: 6. This CDR3 region has 14 residues. The CDR3 nucleotides read TGTGCCAGCAGCCCACAGGGGGCAGGGGAAAAACTGTTTTTT. Translation: CASSPQGAGEKLFF.

This sequence joins TRBV6-4 and TRBJ1-5; D remains ambiguous. Germline V CDR1 and CDR2: MRHNA, SNTAGT. The CDR3 consists of 13 residues. Trimming stripped 7 bases from V and 4 bases from J, with 11 bases between. CDR3 nucleotide sequence: TGTGCCAGCACCCATCCTACTAATCAGCCCCAGCATTTT. Residues: CASTHPTNQPQHF.

The rearrangement links TRBV19 to TRBJ2-7; 9 nucleotides agree with TRBD1. The CDR3 loop spans 15 amino acids. CDR1 and CDR2 (germline): LNHDA, SQIVND (reference sequence). V shed 4 bases and J 2 bases; nucleotides not matched to a gene: 6. CDR3 nucleotide sequence: TGTGCCAGTAGTACTCACACAGGGGGCGCCTACGAGCAGTACTTC. It codes for CASSTHTGGAYEQYF. Full variable domain (outside the CDR3, taken from reference TRBV19 and TRBJ2-7): DGGITQSPKYLFRKEGQNVTLSCEQNLNHDAMYWYRQDPGQGLRLIYYSQIVNDFQKGDIAEGYSVSREKKESFPLTVTSAQKNPTAFYLCASSTHTGGAYEQYFGPGTRLTVT.

This clone is a singleton in its sample. The V call is TRBV5-4, the J call TRBJ1-2; D ambiguous. The germline gives CDR1 SGHNT, CDR2 YYREEE (reference sequence). The CDR3 runs to 17 residues. V was pared by 0 bases and J by 0 bases, with 15 bases between. The CDR3 spells CASSLADRWAANYGYTF. The DNA of the CDR3 is TGTGCCAGCAGCTTGGCGGATCGGTGGGCCGCTAACTATGGCTACACCTTC.

This clone was recorded a few times. The chain carries TRBV13 and TRBJ2-7; 8 nucleotides agree with TRBD1. The germline CDR1 and CDR2 sequences are PRHDT and FYEKMQ (reference sequence). Losses at the gene ends were 2 bases for V and 2 bases for J; bases not matched to a gene: 8. This CDR3 has 16 residues. The CDR3 loop is CASSLLDTGQAYEQYF. CDR3 nucleotide sequence: TGTGCCAGCAGCTTATTAGACACGGGACAGGCCTACGAGCAGTACTTC.

CDR3: CASSLAGAGETQYF. Here the CDR3 DNA reads TGTGCCAGCAGCTTGGCTGGGGCTGGAGAGACCCAGTACTTC. The chain is built from TRBV5-4 and TRBJ2-5; a weak D match, TRBD1 (5 bases). The CDR3 runs to 14 residues. Germline V lookup: CDR1 SGHNT, CDR2 YYREEE (reference sequence). Trimming pared 0 bases from V and 4 bases from J, leaving 10 bases between.

The chain links TRBV5-1 to TRBJ1-1; a weak D match, TRBD1 (6 bases). Germline V lookup: CDR1 SGHRS, CDR2 YFSETQ. This CDR3 has 15 residues. Between the trimmed V and J ends, which lost 3 bases and 2 bases, there was a span of 14 bases. The CDR3 DNA reads TGCGCCAGCAGCTCACAGGGATCAGGAAACACTGAAGCTTTCTTT. Protein product: CASSSQGSGNTEAFF. Drawing the rest from reference TRBV5-1 and TRBJ1-1, the complete variable domain is KAGVTQTPRYLIKTRGQQVTLSCSPISGHRSVSWYQQTPGQGLQFLFEYFSETQRNKGNFPGRFSGRQFSNSRSEMNVSTLELGDSALYLCASSSQGSGNTEAFFGQGTRLTVV.

The chain is built from TRBV9 and TRBJ1-1; no clear D. The germline gives CDR1 SGDLS, CDR2 YYNGEE. V dropped 0 bases and J dropped 4 bases, with 10 bases sitting between them. CDR3 length equals 14 residues. DNA of the CDR3: TGTGCCAGCAGCGTAGGGTCAGGAGGCACTGAAGCTTTCTTT. Amino acid sequence: CASSVGSGGTEAFF.

The chain uses TRBV29-1 and TRBJ2-2; possibly TRBD1 for D (6 bases). The CDR3 spans 14 residues. V shed 5 bases and J shed 2 bases, with 12 bases lying between them. CDR1 and CDR2 from the germline V gene are SQVTM and ANQGSEA. DNA of the CDR3: TGCAGCGTTCGGCCAGGGGTCAACACCGGGGAGCTGTTTTTT. It yields the protein CSVRPGVNTGELFF.

This clone was found once. The CDR3 reads CASSLDRLETQYF. The CDR3 nucleotides are TGCGCCAGCAGCCTTGACAGGTTAGAGACCCAGTACTTC. The rearrangement uses TRBV4-3 and TRBJ2-5, with a possible D match to TRBD1 (6 bases). From germline, CDR1 is LGHNA and CDR2 YSLEER. V lost 4 bases and J lost 4, with 10 bases in between. This CDR3 contains 13 residues.

The chain carries TRBV4-1 and TRBJ1-4, with D possibly matching TRBD1 (5 bases). The germline V gene has CDR1 MGHRA and CDR2 YSYEKL. Trimming took off 4 bases at V and 6 bases at J, with 18 bases between the two ends. This CDR3 has 16 residues. The CDR3 loop is CASSPEGATEDEKLFF. For the CDR3, the DNA is TGCGCCAGCAGCCCCGAAGGGGCAACCGAAGATGAAAAACTGTTTTTT.

This chain connects TRBV25-1 to TRBJ2-7, with TRBD1 matching over 7 bases. Germline-derived CDR1 and CDR2 are MGHDK and SYGVNS. V shed 4 bases and J 5 bases; nucleotides not matched to a gene: 11. The CDR3 has 15 residues. CDR3 nucleotide sequence: TGTGCCAGCAGTGCCTTAGACAGGGTTGGGAACGAGCAGTACTTC. Its translation: CASSALDRVGNEQYF.

The chain joins TRBV2 to TRBJ1-2; D is unresolved. CDR3 length equals 11 residues. CDR1 SNHLY and CDR2 FYNNEI come from the germline V gene. Deletions cut 6 bases from V and 1 base from J, with 3 bases between. CDR3 protein: CASSVNYGYTF. DNA for the CDR3: TGTGCCAGCAGCGTTAACTATGGCTACACCTTC.

This clone was observed a handful of times. The chain combines TRBV4-3 with TRBJ1-2, with TRBD1 identical over 7 bases. Trimming cost V 4 bases and J 0 bases; bases outside gene matches: 8. The CDR3 loop spans 16 amino acids. Germline loops: CDR1 LGHNA, CDR2 YSLEER. CDR3 amino acids: CASSRARDSTNYGYTF. For the CDR3, the DNA is TGCGCCAGCAGCCGCGCCCGGGACAGCACTAACTATGGCTACACCTTC.

The V gene is TRBV5-6, the J gene TRBJ1-2, with 7 bases matching TRBD1. Trimming cost V 2 bases and J 7 bases; bases outside gene matches: 5. Germline V gene sequence: CDR1 SGHDT, CDR2 YYEEEE. The CDR3 loop spans 13 amino acids. The CDR3 DNA is TGTGCCAGCAGCTTAGGGGGCGGGTTTGGCTACACCTTC. This translates into CASSLGGGFGYTF.

Points on this clone: It is unclear where the CDR3 begins or ends on the DNA, so no DNA is shown, and the CDR3 is as TCRdb lists it. The J gene is TRBJ2-7, the V gene TRBV7-8; whether TRBD1, the table's D call, matches the DNA was not checked. Germline values: CDR1 SGHVS, CDR2 FQNEAQ. A total of 15 residues make up the CDR3, ends included. The CDR3 protein is CASSSSQEPPYEQYF.

The chain has TRBV27 and TRBJ1-2, with D unclear. Germline V gives CDR1 MNHEY, CDR2 SMNVEV (reference sequence). The CDR3 covers 12 residues. Trimming shortened V by 8 bases and J by 3 bases, and 10 bases separated the two germline ends. DNA for the CDR3: TGTGCCAGCGCCGACATTTACTATGGCTACACCTTC. Protein: CASADIYYGYTF.